Below, one T cell receptor beta chain is given with its context. What it binds is unknown. This specimen belongs to a study of CD8 T cells in Susac syndrome. RNA totalling about 0.45 to 1 ug underwent reverse transcription with random hexamers. TCRdb analysed the immunoSEQ multiplex PCR reads with MiXCR anew, one entry per CDR3 protein. The data contain some 97,000 distinct CDR3 sequences, about 95% of them singletons. Whole-study findings and limits: Peak Susac CD8+ clonal expansion was seen in TEMRA cells and active patients.

Sequencing of TCR beta was carried out in blood CD8+ and CD4+ T cells. Susac syndrome patients met recently defined diagnostic criteria for definite or probable disease. The clonotype originates from a human donor with Susac syndrome. The sample was CD8+ T cells from PBMCs.

CDR3 coding DNA: TGTGCCACCAGTGCGTTCGGGGAGCTGTTTTTT. Residues: CATSAFGELFF. The chain carries TRBV24-1 and TRBJ2-2; D unclear. The germline gives CDR1 KGHDR, CDR2 SFDVKD. The CDR3 consists of 11 residues. With 5 bases removed from V and 7 bases from J, the gap between germline ends came to 4 bases.